This TCR beta chain is from a study of cytomegalovirus exposure and HLA in healthy donors. Details on this clone: Its antigen is not identified.

Broader study findings: The availability of immune exposure information extended only to CMV serostatus.

PCR used 60 Vbeta primers and 13 Jbeta primers. Produced via immunoSEQ multiplex PCR; TCRdb's table is partial and in-frame only. The table has 200,000 to 250,000 clones, more than 70% seen once. This TCR was sampled from a human donor in good health. Input material: PBMCs.

CDR3 protein: CASSLAPSGSGEQYF. In nucleotides, the CDR3 is TGTGCCAGCAGCTTAGCCCCTAGCGGGAGTGGAGAGCAGTACTTC. The rearrangement joins TRBV13 to TRBJ2-7; 10 positions agree with TRBD2. From germline, CDR1 is PRHDT and CDR2 FYEKMQ (reference sequence). CDR3 size: 15 residues. J lost 7 bases, V lost 1 base, and 7 bases had no gene match.